A selection of T cell receptor beta chains follows, all from one sample in a study of response to subunit inactivated influenza vaccine. TCRdb itself ran the RT-PCR reads through MiXCR, one entry per CDR3 protein. The sample has roughly 700,000 distinct CDR3 sequences; 15% to 19% are singletons. Sequences were derived from PBMCs from blood, sampled approximately 12 days after vaccination. These receptors all come from a man aged 45 to 65 who received an inactivated influenza vaccine. The CDR3 runs from the conserved cysteine through the conserved F or W. A D gene is named only where the DNA matches it firmly. The size field is filled for only some rows; it gives once, few, many or a size class.

abundance	v_gene	d_gene	j_gene	CDR3aa	CDR3nt
.	TRBV9	TRBD1	TRBJ2-2	CASSVVGTGVGTGELFF	TGTGCCAGCAGCGTAGTAGGGACAGGGGTAGGCACCGGGGAGCTGTTTTTT
.	TRBV2	TRBD1	TRBJ2-1	CASERQGINQFF	TGTGCCAGCGAAAGACAGGGAATAAATCAGTTCTTC
.	TRBV12-3/TRBV12-4	TRBD1	TRBJ1-5	CASSLGQGVGQPQHF	TGTGCCAGCAGTTTGGGACAGGGGGTCGGTCAGCCCCAGCATTTT
.	TRBV6-2/TRBV6-3	.	TRBJ2-5	CASSYSQTRETQYF	TGTGCCAGCAGTTACAGTCAGACTCGGGAGACCCAGTACTTC
.	TRBV7-8	.	TRBJ2-3	CASSSEDYGSTDTQYF	TGTGCCAGCAGCTCGGAGGACTATGGAAGCACAGATACGCAGTATTTT
few	TRBV5-1	TRBD1	TRBJ2-3	CASSRRQGGDTQYF	TGCGCCAGCAGCCGTCGACAGGGTGGAGATACGCAGTATTTT
many	TRBV5-1	.	TRBJ2-5	CASSLIPGNQETQYF	TGCGCCAGCAGCTTGATTCCGGGAAACCAAGAGACCCAGTACTTC
few	TRBV2	TRBD2	TRBJ2-7	CASTLGTRLFYEQYF	TGTGCCAGCACCTTAGGGACTAGACTCTTCTACGAGCAGTACTTC
.	TRBV24-1	.	TRBJ2-1	CATSDLASNEQFF	TGTGCCACCAGTGATTTAGCTTCAAATGAGCAGTTCTTC
.	TRBV7-9	TRBD1	TRBJ2-7	CASSSFGTDIRYEQYF	TGTGCCAGCAGCTCGTTCGGGACAGACATCCGGTACGAGCAGTACTTC
.	TRBV28	TRBD2	TRBJ2-3	CASSLKLAGANTDTQYF	TGTGCCAGCAGTTTAAAACTAGCGGGAGCAAACACAGATACGCAGTATTTT
.	TRBV6-6	.	TRBJ2-7	CASSFPKGHEQYF	TGTGCCAGCAGTTTCCCGAAGGGGCACGAGCAGTACTTC
.	TRBV29-1	TRBD1	TRBJ1-5	CSVRQGINQPQHF	TGCAGCGTCAGACAGGGGATCAATCAGCCCCAGCATTTT
many	TRBV19	TRBD2	TRBJ2-1	CASSIDLPSGSYNEQFF	TGTGCCAGTAGTATAGATCTCCCTAGCGGATCCTACAATGAGCAGTTCTTC
.	TRBV7-6	.	TRBJ2-2	CASSQGGIANGELFF	TGTGCCAGCAGCCAGGGTGGTATTGCGAACGGGGAGCTGTTTTTT
.	TRBV29-1	.	TRBJ2-1	CSVVLASHSYNEQFF	TGCAGCGTTGTGCTAGCGAGTCACTCCTACAATGAGCAGTTCTTC
many	TRBV6-1	TRBD1	TRBJ2-5	CASSTLDRGQETQYF	TGTGCCAGCAGTACCCTCGACAGGGGACAAGAGACCCAGTACTTC
.	TRBV12-3/TRBV12-4	.	TRBJ2-7	CASSFPSWRGRNEQYF	TGTGCCAGCAGTTTCCCCTCTTGGAGGGGCAGGAACGAGCAGTACTTC
.	TRBV2	TRBD2	TRBJ2-1	CASRQVAGNNEQFF	TGTGCCAGCAGGCAGGTAGCGGGTAACAATGAGCAGTTCTTC
.	TRBV6-5	TRBD2	TRBJ2-7	CASSYSEASGSSHEQYF	TGTGCCAGCAGTTACTCCGAGGCTAGCGGGAGCTCCCACGAGCAGTACTTC
.	TRBV4-2	.	TRBJ2-7	CASSQDYHEQYF	TGTGCCAGCAGCCAAGATTATCACGAGCAGTACTTC
.	TRBV7-8	.	TRBJ2-5	CASSLQVHKETQYF	TGTGCCAGCAGCTTACAGGTGCACAAAGAGACCCAGTACTTC
.	TRBV5-4	.	TRBJ1-1	CASSLEHGDSNTEAFF	TGTGCCAGCAGCTTGGAACACGGAGATTCGAACACTGAAGCTTTCTTT
.	TRBV10-2	.	TRBJ1-4	CASSVTGEKLFF	TGCGCCAGCAGTGTGACGGGGGAAAAACTGTTTTTT
many	TRBV29-1	.	TRBJ1-1	CSVGSNKDTEAFF	TGCAGCGTCGGGAGCAATAAGGACACTGAAGCTTTCTTT
few	TRBV7-2	.	TRBJ1-4	CASSVQGGTNEKLFF	TGTGCCAGCAGCGTACAGGGTGGAACTAATGAAAAACTGTTTTTT
few	TRBV20-1	TRBD1	TRBJ2-4	CSVNSRDRGRDIQYF	TGCAGTGTCAACTCCAGGGACAGGGGGCGCGACATTCAGTACTTC
many	TRBV7-2	.	TRBJ2-5	CASSLSQGETQYF	TGTGCCAGCAGTTTATCCCAAGGGGAGACCCAGTACTTC